The source of this TCR beta chain is a study of CD8+CD57+ T cells in acquired aplastic anemia listed by TCRdb under 2018. Notes on the research overall: A mean of 3.2 ug of DNA, ranging from about 0.19 to 27.4 ug, was extracted from sorted CD4+ and CD8+ cells. CD8+CD57+ expansion was defined as a frequency above the mean frequency observed in healthy subjects.

As concerns this clonotype: What this receptor recognizes is not known. The junction differs from germline at one of its ends, possibly a read error.

Expansion of CD8+CD57+ cells had been shown by flow cytometry in the patients chosen for sequencing. Severe acquired aplastic anemia was diagnosed in all patients according to International Study of Aplastic Anemia and Agranulocytosis and Camitta criteria. Patients had received no therapy at the time of blood sampling. TCR repertoires of sorted CD4+ and CD8+ blood T cells from severe aplastic anemia patients and healthy subjects were deep-sequenced in the study. In the USA, patient enrollment took place under clinicaltrials.gov protocols 00001620, 01623167, 00001397, 00071045, 00081523 and 00961064. Ficoll-Paque density gradient centrifugation was used to isolate peripheral blood mononuclear cells. CD4+ and CD8+ T cells were sorted by FACS or magnetic beads before DNA extraction. Profiling of TCR beta VDJ combinations and CDR3 sequences used genomic DNA as the template. An Illumina HiSeq 2000 was used for TCR repertoire sequencing. The paper's data handling went like this. TRBV/TRBJ rearrangement plots, CDR3 size and DJ length profiles, and Simpson's diversity index were used to assess repertoires. The most abundant DNA sequence in the deep sequencing data was defined as the immunodominant clone. CDR3 amino acid sequences were screened for sharing across subjects and compared with published repertoires and the VDJdb database. TCRdb redid the processing of the public reads, applying fastp at Q25 and MiXCR, and retained in-frame beta chains. Each entry merges the rows of one CDR3 protein and shows their most common DNA and genes. TCRdb's processing, not the study's, gives the V and J calls here. Present in this sample are about 180,000 distinct CDR3 sequences, nearly 50% of which were seen just once. The ten largest make up 10% to 15% of the sample.

CDR1 MDHEN and CDR2 SYDVKM are derived from the germline V gene. CDR3 length: 15 amino acids, cysteine to phenylalanine. Just the 45-base CDR3 DNA is kept, in frame starting at base 1. The investigation overall reported the following: No significant difference in CD8+ Simpson's diversity was found between patients and healthy controls (P=0.060). Although 25 to 30 CD8+ CDR3 sequences were shared by patients and controls, these sequences appeared highly expressed in patients and within the immunodominant clones of patients.

The sequence was collected from a human donor with aplastic anemia. The chain is encoded by TRBV28 joined to TRBJ2-3; the D region may be TRBD1 or TRBD2, each matching 5 bases equally. The sequenced sample was sorted CD4+, CD8+, or CD8+CD57+ T cells (not recorded which) from PBMCs. Here is the DNA: TGTGCCAGCAGCCGGGGACGGATCCACACAGATGCGCAGTATTTT. The resulting protein is CASSRGRIHTDAQYF.